These 12 T cell receptor beta chains share one sample of origin, sequenced in a study of beta chain features in type 1 diabetes. Study results and limitations: For Type 1 diabetes patients, all four CD4+ subsets carried TCRB CDR3s that were moderately but significantly shorter.

Which antigens these TCRs recognize remains unknown. cDNA synthesis used the whole RNA isolate, giving expressed TCRB sequences. Using immunoSEQ multiplex PCR, the repertoire was profiled, and TCRdb retains in-frame clones only, with some absent. Of about 700,000 clones listed, around an eighth are singletons. The sample comprised naive CD4+ T cells from blood. Receptor source: a man in his late teens or twenties with type 1 diabetes.

V and J are TRBV2 and TRBJ1-6; D gene unclear. The CDR3 consists of 13 residues. Germline CDR1 and CDR2: SNHLY and FYNNEI. V was cut by 4 bases and J by 5 bases, with 6 bases left in between. The CDR3 reads CASSGGDNSPLHF. The CDR3 nucleotides read TGTGCCAGCAGTGGGGGAGATAATTCACCCCTCCACTTT.

In this sample, this clone turned up a few times. The chain has TRBV30 and TRBJ1-3; D gene ambiguous. The V end lost 0 bases, the J end lost 0 bases, and 21 bases lay between the germline ends. The V gene's germline CDR1 is GTSNPN and CDR2 SVGIG (reference sequence). The CDR3 runs to 19 residues. For the CDR3, the DNA is TGTGCCTGGAGTGTACAGCTTGTGTACGGAACCAGCTCTGGAAACACCATATATTTT. It yields the protein CAWSVQLVYGTSSGNTIYF.

About this clone: Mismatch with germline at one junction end may stem from a read error. This rearrangement joins TRBV5-4 to TRBJ1-4; 7 bases are shared with TRBD1. The CDR3 runs to 13 residues. CDR1 and CDR2 (germline): SGHNT, YYREEE (reference sequence). The CDR3 DNA follows: TGTGCCAGCAGCTTGGCCGGGGAAGAACAGGGGATTTTT. Residues: CASSLAGEEQGIF.

The chain employs TRBV5-4 and TRBJ2-7; 7 nucleotides match TRBD2. Germline CDR1 is SGHNT and CDR2 is YYREEE (reference sequence). The V gene end was trimmed by 4 bases and the J gene end by 1 base; junction bases not matched to a gene: 5. CDR3 size: 14 residues. Here the CDR3 reads CASSPGLESYEQYF. CDR3 nucleotide sequence: TGTGCCAGCAGCCCCGGACTAGAATCCTACGAGCAGTACTTC.

The chain is built from TRBV15 and TRBJ1-3; 9 nucleotides match TRBD1. V was pared by 3 bases and J by 8 bases, with 8 bases of the junction left unmatched. Germline CDR1 and CDR2: LNHNV and YYDKDF (reference sequence). The CDR3 spans 15 residues. The CDR3 coding sequence is TGTGCCACCAGCAGCGAAAGGGACAGGGCGTACACCATATATTTT. Its translation is CATSSERDRAYTIYF. The variable domain in full, completed from reference TRBV15 and TRBJ1-3, reads DAMVIQNPRYQVTQFGKPVTLSCSQTLNHNVMYWYQQKSSQAPKLLFHYYDKDFNNEADTPDNFQSRRPNTSFCFLDIRSPGLGDTAMYLCATSSERDRAYTIYFGEGSWLTVV.

This clone was observed once. This sequence joins TRBV6-1 and TRBJ2-5, with TRBD2 matching over 13 bases. Trimming took 7 bases from V and 5 from J; bases not matched to a gene: 7. Germline CDR1 reads MNHNS; CDR2 reads SASEGT. This CDR3 region has 15 residues. CDR3 nucleotide sequence: TGTGCCAGCAACGGACTAGCGGGGGTTGTGGAGACCCAGTACTTC. As protein: CASNGLAGVVETQYF.

The chain carries TRBV4-1 and TRBJ2-7; D not resolved. Trimming removed 3 bases at V and 6 bases at J, with 18 bases between. This CDR3 comprises 15 residues. Germline V gene data show CDR1 as MGHRA and CDR2 as YSYEKL. The DNA for the CDR3 is TGCGCCAGCAGCCAGGCAACAAATCACCGGACCGAGCAGTACTTC. It codes for CASSQATNHRTEQYF.

This clone was seen only a few times. The sample holds other DNA sequences that translate to the same CDR3. V and J are TRBV25-1 and TRBJ1-2; TRBD1 aligns across 9 bases. V dropped 4 bases and J dropped 4; count of bases not matched to a gene: 1. Germline values: CDR1 MGHDK, CDR2 SYGVNS. This CDR3 is built from 13 residues. The CDR3 is CASSGTGAYGYTF. In DNA, the CDR3 is TGTGCCAGCAGTGGGACAGGGGCCTATGGCTACACCTTC.

This sequence joins TRBV30 and TRBJ1-1, with a weak D call TRBD1 (6 bases). The CDR3 is 13 residues long. V was clipped by 4 bases and J by 4 bases, with 13 bases between them. CDR1 is GTSNPN and CDR2 is SVGIG in the germline V gene (reference sequence). The CDR3 DNA is TGTGCCTGGAATGGTGAGGGGGGCACTGAAGCTTTCTTT. This sequence encodes CAWNGEGGTEAFF.

The rearrangement uses TRBV6-5 and TRBJ2-5; D gene uncertain. The CDR3 spans 11 residues. V lost 2 bases, J lost 4 bases, and 2 bases lay in between. The germline V gene encodes CDR1 MNHEY and CDR2 SVGAGI. The CDR3 bases are TGTGCCAGCAGTTACCTAGAGACCCAGTACTTC. Translating gives CASSYLETQYF.

The chain is built from TRBV30 and TRBJ1-6; D remains ambiguous. Trimming left V 4 bases short and J 8 bases short, with 12 bases between. CDR1 and CDR2 (germline): GTSNPN, SVGIG (reference sequence). The CDR3 has 13 amino acids. The CDR3 region is CAWISGSHSPLHF. CDR3 in DNA: TGTGCCTGGATTTCGGGATCTCATTCACCCCTCCACTTT.

This clone was counted between two and nine times. The chain uses TRBV19 and TRBJ1-2; possible D gene TRBD1, 5 bases. This CDR3 has 14 amino acids. The germline V gene has CDR1 LNHDA and CDR2 SQIVND (reference sequence). The germline V and J ends were trimmed by 5 bases and 2 bases, with 12 bases remaining between them. The CDR3: CASSWAGPNYGYTF. The DNA for the CDR3 is TGTGCCAGTAGTTGGGCAGGGCCGAACTATGGCTACACCTTC.